Ten or more counts support the clone carrying this T cell receptor beta chain. These data belong to a study of spatial heterogeneity in lung cancer. V lost 8 bases and J 3 bases, leaving 26 bases between the germline ends. Germline assignment: CDR1 MNHEY and CDR2 SMNVEV (reference sequence). The length of the CDR3 is 18 residues. A distinct unique molecular identifier was carried by each TCR cDNA molecule. TCRdb reprocessed the 5' RACE reads with MiXCR, giving one entry per CDR3 protein. This sample has 20,000 to 30,000 distinct CDR3 sequences, with 8% to 10% found just once. Time point specified: blood at routine non-recurrence follow-up after resection.

The TCR originated in a male donor with early-stage non-small cell lung cancer. J is TRBJ1-5 and V is TRBV27; D is undetermined. This specimen consisted of PBMCs, obtained at follow-up. The CDR3 DNA reads as TGTGCCAGCGGTATAAAGAGGTTTTTGCAGCCGAACAATCAGCCCCAGCATTTT. Translation gives CASGIKRFLQPNNQPQHF.